This T cell receptor beta chain came from a study of cytomegalovirus exposure and HLA in healthy donors. Regarding the study as a whole: The productive fraction for most TCR beta V segments was about 90% or about 30% in an earlier analysis. Cytomegalovirus association was assigned to under 200 TCR beta chains. With later analysis, a missense DCLRE1C variant became linked to TCR beta V- and J-gene trimming.

The PCR used 60 Vbeta and 13 Jbeta primers. The data were produced by immunoSEQ multiplex PCR, yet TCRdb's version contains in-frame clones alone and is incomplete. The top ten clones hold around two fifths of a sample with 29,000 or so clones, about 66% of them seen once. Comment on this clone: Its antigen is still unknown.

V was shortened by 6 bases and J by 4 bases, with 13 bases between the two germline ends. Looked up from germline, CDR1 is MRHNA and CDR2 is SNTAGT. There are 14 residues in the CDR3. The receptor was derived from a male donor in good health and CMV-seropositive. This rearrangement joins TRBV6-4 to TRBJ1-5; D is unclear. The sequenced material came from PBMCs. CDR3 DNA: TGTGCCAGCAGCGAGGACGGGATAAATCAGCCCCAGCATTTT. Translated, it gives CASSEDGINQPQHF.